Reported below is one T cell receptor (beta chain). This entry belongs to a study of identical twins. TCRdb recomputed calls from the 5' RACE reads with MiXCR, one row per CDR3 protein. The data contain about 690,000 distinct CDR3 sequences, 21% of them singletons. Germline V gene data show CDR1 as SGHRS and CDR2 as YFSETQ. The CDR3 spans 14 residues. V lost 6 bases to trimming and J lost 9 bases; unmatched junction nucleotides: 5. All donors were healthy, and all were Caucasian. These data also featured in a second study, about T cells expressing NK-cell markers. That paper states: Also leading the CD3+CD56-NKG2C+ fraction in a few donors were these clonotypes.

This chain connects TRBV5-1 to TRBJ2-1, with TRBD2 matching over 14 bases. Sequenced sample: PBMCs. This clonotype originated in a woman aged 18-29 years in good health. CDR3 protein: CASTRTSGGSEQFF. CDR3 DNA sequence: TGCGCCAGCACCCGGACTAGCGGGGGGAGTGAGCAGTTCTTC. The variable domain in full, completed from reference TRBV5-1 and TRBJ2-1, reads KAGVTQTPRYLIKTRGQQVTLSCSPISGHRSVSWYQQTPGQGLQFLFEYFSETQRNKGNFPGRFSGRQFSNSRSEMNVSTLELGDSALYLCASTRTSGGSEQFFGPGTRLTVL.